These 23 T cell receptor beta chains came from one sample sequenced in a study of human CD8 memory T cell subsets. Investigators built TCR beta libraries using UMI-labeled 5' RACE. Using the 5' RACE reads, TCRdb records one entry per CDR3 protein without DNA. This sample contains approximately 5,000 distinct CDR3 sequences. Sequenced input: CD8+ effector memory T cells (TEM) sorted from PBMCs. Subset here: effector memory CD8 T cells, CCR7- CD45RO+ CD95+. The receptors shown here come from a human donor in good health.

Frequency places this clonotype as medium-sized. The chain couples TRBV10-1 to TRBJ2-5; checking the TCRdb D call of TRBD1 is not possible without DNA. The germline gives CDR1 WNHNN, CDR2 SYGVQD (reference sequence). CDR3 length: 15 residues. The CDR3: CASSDGGAEQETQYF.

Its frequency marks this clonotype as medium-sized (0.01 to 0.1%). V and J are TRBV20-1 and TRBJ1-2; TCRdb's D call of TRBD1 is untestable without DNA. The germline gives CDR1 DFQATT, CDR2 SNEGSKA (reference sequence). The CDR3 spans 14 residues. The CDR3 region is CSARRDNDIDGYTF.

V usage is TRBV6-4 and J usage is TRBJ2-1; the TRBD2 assignment by TCRdb is unverifiable without DNA. The CDR3 spans 15 residues. Germline V lookup: CDR1 MRHNA, CDR2 SNTAGT. The CDR3 sequence: CASSPSGSTYNEQFF.

Measured by frequency, this clonotype is large. The chain has TRBV20-1 and TRBJ2-1; TCRdb's assignment of TRBD1 cannot be checked, as there is no DNA. The CDR3 consists of 15 residues. Germline CDR1 reads DFQATT; CDR2 reads SNEGSKA (reference sequence). The CDR3 here is CSARTLAGDYNEQFF.

J is TRBJ2-7 and V is TRBV29-1; TCRdb returns TRBD2, unconfirmable since there is no DNA. Germline V CDR1 and CDR2: SQVTM, ANQGSEA. The CDR3 spans 22 residues. CDR3 residues: CSAVRGLAGASAGAAHSYEQYF.

The chain combines TRBV4-2 with TRBJ2-5; the D call of TRBD2 rests on TCRdb alone, since no DNA is present to check it. From germline, CDR1 is LGHNA and CDR2 YNFKEQ. The CDR3 consists of 15 residues. CDR3 region: CASSRLSGDQETQYF.

This rearrangement joins TRBV7-8 to TRBJ2-1. Germline V gene sequence: CDR1 SGHVS, CDR2 FQNEAQ. There are 13 residues in the CDR3. This CDR3 reads CASSLSGDNEQFF.

This chain's CDR3 is CASSPPGLVTQYF. This chain uses TRBV18 with TRBJ2-3. The CDR3 extends over 13 amino acids. CDR1 is KGHSH, CDR2 LQKENI, per germline.

The chain links TRBV15 to TRBJ2-4; TCRdb designates TRBD2, a call that cannot be tested without DNA. The CDR3 contains 15 residues. The V gene's germline CDR1 is LNHNV and CDR2 YYDKDF (reference sequence). CDR3 protein: CATSRDTSGVDIQYF.

The gene calls are TRBV4-3 and TRBJ2-1; as DNA is missing, the TRBD2 call by TCRdb cannot be tested. Germline loops: CDR1 LGHNA, CDR2 YSLEER. The CDR3 is made up of 15 amino acids. The CDR3 is CASSQDSGGADEQFF.

This clonotype is called large based on its frequency. The gene calls are TRBV15 and TRBJ2-2; TCRdb's D gene call, TRBD1, goes unchecked for lack of DNA. This CDR3 is 15 amino acids long. From germline, CDR1 is LNHNV and CDR2 YYDKDF (reference sequence). CDR3 amino acids: CATSTGRGDTGELFF. Together with reference TRBV15 and TRBJ2-2, the CDR3 gives the full variable domain: DAMVIQNPRYQVTQFGKPVTLSCSQTLNHNVMYWYQQKSSQAPKLLFHYYDKDFNNEADTPDNFQSRRPNTSFCFLDIRSPGLGDTAMYLCATSTGRGDTGELFFGEGSRLTVL.

The rearrangement uses TRBV25-1 and TRBJ1-5; TCRdb selects TRBD1, and the lack of DNA leaves this call unchecked. Germline lookup yields CDR1 MGHDK and CDR2 SYGVNS. There are 14 residues in the CDR3. The CDR3: CASSGRGTNQPQHF. Full variable domain (missing parts from reference TRBV25-1 and TRBJ1-5): EADIYQTPRYLVIGTGKKITLECSQTMGHDKMYWYQQDPGMELHLIHYSYGVNSTEKGDLSSESTVSRIRTEHFPLTLESARPSHTSQYLCASSGRGTNQPQHFGDGTRLSIL.

CDR3 sequence: CASSQESGGANEQFF. The genes are TRBV4-2 and TRBJ2-1; there is no DNA to check the TCRdb D call of TRBD2. CDR3 length: 15 residues. Germline lookup yields CDR1 LGHNA and CDR2 YNFKEQ.

The chain has TRBV6-4 and TRBJ2-1; the D call of TRBD1 rests on TCRdb alone, since no DNA is present to check it. The CDR3 has 14 residues. CDR1 is MRHNA, CDR2 SNTAGT, per germline. CDR3 sequence: CASSSGTGYNEQFF.

The chain couples TRBV7-3 to TRBJ2-1. This CDR3 region has 14 residues. CDR1 is SGHTA and CDR2 is FQGTGA in the germline V gene. The CDR3 loop is CASRDHSSYNEQFF. Full variable domain (rest looked up from reference TRBV7-3 and TRBJ2-1): GAGVSQTPSNKVTEKGKYVELRCDPISGHTALYWYRQSLGQGPEFLIYFQGTGAADDSGLPNDRFFAVRPEGSVSTLKIQRTERGDSAVYLCASRDHSSYNEQFFGPGTRLTVL.

Its frequency marks this clonotype as large. The CDR3 reads CASSDPPGETSPPGEQFF. The chain employs TRBV25-1 and TRBJ2-1; as DNA is missing, the TRBD1 call by TCRdb cannot be tested. The V gene's germline CDR1 is MGHDK and CDR2 SYGVNS. The CDR3 is 18 amino acids.

J is TRBJ2-3 and V is TRBV4-3. The CDR3 spans 16 residues. The germline gives CDR1 LGHNA, CDR2 YSLEER. CDR3 sequence: CASSQEWASGADTQYF.

The V gene is TRBV6-2 or TRBV6-3, the J gene TRBJ2-3; TCRdb reports TRBD1, a call that lacks DNA to check it against. From germline, CDR1 is MNHEY and CDR2 SVGEGT. This CDR3 is 14 amino acids long. This chain's CDR3 is CASRQQGPADTQYF.

This chain links TRBV20-1 with TRBJ2-1. Germline V gene sequence: CDR1 DFQATT, CDR2 SNEGSKA (reference sequence). CDR3 size: 15 residues. CDR3 sequence reads: CSASEASWSYNEQFF.

This clonotype is medium-sized by frequency. The chain joins TRBV20-1 to TRBJ1-2; TCRdb calls TRBD1, which cannot be checked without DNA. Germline V gene data show CDR1 as DFQATT and CDR2 as SNEGSKA (reference sequence). The CDR3 totals 13 residues. The CDR3 sequence is CSARRPGDYGYTF.

V usage is TRBV21-1 and J usage is TRBJ1-1; TCRdb indicates TRBD1, and absent DNA this call remains unverified. TRBV21-1 constitutes a pseudogene. The CDR3 runs 14 residues. Here the CDR3 reads CASSPRTEGTEAFF.

The chain is built from TRBV15 and TRBJ2-2; TCRdb reports TRBD2, a call that lacks DNA to check it against. Germline CDR1 LNHNV, CDR2 YYDKDF (reference sequence). This CDR3 region has 17 residues. CDR3 protein: CATSRAERELNTGELFF.

The chain combines TRBV19 with TRBJ2-1; TCRdb returns TRBD1, unconfirmable since there is no DNA. The germline V gene has CDR1 LNHDA and CDR2 SQIVND (reference sequence). The CDR3 length is 15 residues. The CDR3 protein is CASSISGDPYNEQFF.